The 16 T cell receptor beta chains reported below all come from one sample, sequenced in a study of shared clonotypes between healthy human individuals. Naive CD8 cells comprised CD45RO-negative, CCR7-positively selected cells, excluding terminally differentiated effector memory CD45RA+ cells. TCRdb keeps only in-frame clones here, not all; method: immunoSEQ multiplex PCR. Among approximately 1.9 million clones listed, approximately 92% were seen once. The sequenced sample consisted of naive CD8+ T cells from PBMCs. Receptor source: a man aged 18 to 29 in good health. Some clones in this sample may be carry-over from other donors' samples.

The CDR3 loop is CASSSGQRTYGYTF. The CDR3 DNA follows: TGTGCCAGCAGCTCGGGGCAGCGGACATATGGCTACACCTTC. The chain has TRBV11-2 and TRBJ1-2, with D perhaps TRBD1 (5 bases). Trimming stripped 4 bases from V and 5 bases from J, with 14 bases between. Germline CDR1 and CDR2: SGHAT and FQNNGV. The CDR3 is made up of 14 amino acids.

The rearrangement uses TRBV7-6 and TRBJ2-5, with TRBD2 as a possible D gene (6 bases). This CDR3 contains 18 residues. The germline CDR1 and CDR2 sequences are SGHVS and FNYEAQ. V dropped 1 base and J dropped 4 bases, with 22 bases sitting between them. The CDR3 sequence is CASSLVAAEGLRGETQYF. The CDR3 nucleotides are TGTGCCAGCAGCTTAGTCGCAGCGGAGGGCCTACGTGGAGAGACCCAGTACTTC. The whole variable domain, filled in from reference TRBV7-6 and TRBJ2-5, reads GAGVSQSPRYKVTKRGQDVALRCDPISGHVSLYWYRQALGQGPEFLTYFNYEAQQDKSGLPNDRFSAERPEGSISTLTIQRTEQRDSAMYRCASSLVAAEGLRGETQYFGPGTRLLVL.

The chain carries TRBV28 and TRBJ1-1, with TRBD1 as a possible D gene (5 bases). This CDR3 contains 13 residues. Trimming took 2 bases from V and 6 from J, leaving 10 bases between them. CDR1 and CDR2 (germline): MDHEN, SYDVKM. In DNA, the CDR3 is TGTGCCAGCAGTTTAATGGGGCCTTCTGAAGCTTTCTTT. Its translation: CASSLMGPSEAFF.

The CDR3 spells CASSVGGWDQVNEQFF. CDR3 nucleotide sequence: TGTGCCAGCAGCGTAGGAGGGTGGGATCAGGTCAATGAGCAGTTCTTC. The V and J genes are TRBV9 and TRBJ2-1, with D perhaps matching TRBD2 (5 bases). The CDR3 is 16 residues long. In germline, CDR1 is SGDLS, CDR2 YYNGEE. V shed 0 bases and J shed 6 bases, with 16 bases lying between them.

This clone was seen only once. This CDR3 reads CASSVTSRDLEAFF. In nucleotides, the CDR3 is TGTGCCAGCAGTGTCACTTCCCGGGACCTTGAAGCTTTCTTT. The chain joins TRBV2 to TRBJ1-1; D may be TRBD1 (5 bases). CDR1 and CDR2 from the germline V gene are SNHLY and FYNNEI. The CDR3 loop spans 14 amino acids. Trimming pared 4 bases from V and 7 bases from J, leaving 16 bases between.

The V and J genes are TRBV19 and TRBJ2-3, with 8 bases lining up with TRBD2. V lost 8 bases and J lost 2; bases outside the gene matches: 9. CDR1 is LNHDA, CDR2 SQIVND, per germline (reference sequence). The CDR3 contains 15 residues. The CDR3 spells CASSTRLATTDTQYF. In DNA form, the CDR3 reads TGTGCCAGTTCCACCCGACTAGCGACCACAGATACGCAGTATTTT.

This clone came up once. In DNA form, the CDR3 reads TGTGCCAGCAGCTTCAGCGGGAGGGTAATCGATGAGCAGTTCTTC. Residues: CASSFSGRVIDEQFF. This chain joins TRBV7-3 and TRBJ2-1; 10 bases map to TRBD2. Germline lookup yields CDR1 SGHTA and CDR2 FQGTGA. This CDR3 comprises 15 residues. Germline trimming cut 3 bases from V and 8 bases from J; bases unmatched to any gene: 7. The whole variable domain, remainder taken from reference TRBV7-3 and TRBJ2-1, is GAGVSQTPSNKVTEKGKYVELRCDPISGHTALYWYRQSLGQGPEFLIYFQGTGAADDSGLPNDRFFAVRPEGSVSTLKIQRTERGDSAVYLCASSFSGRVIDEQFFGPGTRLTVL.

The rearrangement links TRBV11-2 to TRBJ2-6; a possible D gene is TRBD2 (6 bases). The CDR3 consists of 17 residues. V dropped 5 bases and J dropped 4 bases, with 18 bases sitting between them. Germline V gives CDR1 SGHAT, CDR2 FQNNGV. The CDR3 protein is CASSPTRGELGANVLTF. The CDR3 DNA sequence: TGTGCCAGCAGCCCCACCCGCGGGGAACTCGGGGCCAACGTCCTGACTTTC.

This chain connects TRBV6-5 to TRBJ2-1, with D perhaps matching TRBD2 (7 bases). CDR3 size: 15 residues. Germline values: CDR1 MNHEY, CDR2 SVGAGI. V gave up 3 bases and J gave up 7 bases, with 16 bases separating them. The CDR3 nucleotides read TGTGCCAGCAGTTATCGGGGGGCAAAAGGGAATGAGCAGTTCTTC. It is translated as CASSYRGAKGNEQFF.

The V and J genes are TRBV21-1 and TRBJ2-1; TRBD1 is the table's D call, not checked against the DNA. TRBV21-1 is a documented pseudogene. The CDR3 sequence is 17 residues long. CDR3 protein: CASSASPGQGFYNEQFF. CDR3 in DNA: TGTGCCAGCAGCGCAAGCCCGGGACAGGGTTTCTACAATGAGCAGTTCTTC.

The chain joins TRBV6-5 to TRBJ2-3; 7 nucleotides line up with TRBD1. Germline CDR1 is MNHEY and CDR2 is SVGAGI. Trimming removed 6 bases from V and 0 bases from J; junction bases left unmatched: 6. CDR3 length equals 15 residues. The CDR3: CASRTGQFSTDTQYF. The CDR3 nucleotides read TGTGCCAGCAGGACGGGACAGTTTAGCACAGATACGCAGTATTTT.

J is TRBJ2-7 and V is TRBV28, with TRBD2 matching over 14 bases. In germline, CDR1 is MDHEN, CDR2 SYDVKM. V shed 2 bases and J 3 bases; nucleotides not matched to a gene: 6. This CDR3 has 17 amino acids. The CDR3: CASSLPPGTSGSYEQYF. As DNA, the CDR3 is TGTGCCAGCAGTTTACCCCCAGGGACTAGCGGGAGCTACGAGCAGTACTTC.

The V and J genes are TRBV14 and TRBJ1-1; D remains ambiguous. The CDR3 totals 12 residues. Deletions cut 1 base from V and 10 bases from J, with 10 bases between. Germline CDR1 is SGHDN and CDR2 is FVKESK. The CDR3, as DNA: TGTGCCAGCAGCCAAGGTAGAACTCGAGCTTTCTTT. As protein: CASSQGRTRAFF.

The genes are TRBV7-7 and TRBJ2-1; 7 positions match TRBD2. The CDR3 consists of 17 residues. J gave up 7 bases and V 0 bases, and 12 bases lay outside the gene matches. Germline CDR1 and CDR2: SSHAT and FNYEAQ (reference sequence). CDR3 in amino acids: CASSLAPGGGPLNEQFF. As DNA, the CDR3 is TGTGCCAGCAGCTTAGCCCCCGGGGGAGGGCCTCTTAATGAGCAGTTCTTC.

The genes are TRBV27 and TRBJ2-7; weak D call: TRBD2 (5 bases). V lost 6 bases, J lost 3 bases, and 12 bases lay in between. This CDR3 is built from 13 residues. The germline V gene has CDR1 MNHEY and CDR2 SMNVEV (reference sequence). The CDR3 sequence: CASRLRDHYEQYF. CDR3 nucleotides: TGTGCCAGCAGATTGAGGGATCACTACGAGCAGTACTTC.

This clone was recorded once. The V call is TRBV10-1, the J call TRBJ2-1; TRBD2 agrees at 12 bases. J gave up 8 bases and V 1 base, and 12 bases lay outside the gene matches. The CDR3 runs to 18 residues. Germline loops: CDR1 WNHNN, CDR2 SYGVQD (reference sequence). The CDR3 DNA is TGCGCCAGCAGTGAGTTTCTAGGCGAGACTAGCGGGGGCGATGAGCAGTTCTTC. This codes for CASSEFLGETSGGDEQFF.